Listed here are 27 T cell receptor beta chains from one sample, sequenced in a study of regulatory T cells in long-lasting Graves disease. To make TCR beta libraries, researchers used iRepertoire HTBI primers and Arm-PCR of CDR3 regions. TCRdb recomputed calls from the multiplex PCR reads with MiXCR, one row per CDR3 protein. The sample contains some 220,000 distinct CDR3 sequences, roughly a fifth of which appear only once. Time point indicated: newly diagnosed GD, antithyroid drugs for less than 3 months. RNA isolated from PBMCs was used to make the TCR library. This sample was shared with a second study, whose subject was T cells in Graves' hyperthyroidism and ophthalmopathy.

Specimen: peripheral blood mononuclear cells (PBMCs), collected at new diagnosis, from a patient treated with antithyroid drugs. The receptors stem from a woman aged 30 to 39 with Graves disease.

The table lists this clonotype with many counts. The gene calls are TRBV27 and TRBJ1-2; the match to TRBD1 covers 7 bases. CDR1 is MNHEY and CDR2 is SMNVEV in the germline V gene (reference sequence). Trimming took 0 bases from V and 5 from J; bases not matched to a gene: 12. This CDR3 is 17 amino acids long. The CDR3 loop reads CASSLSSRVRGPYGYTF. The CDR3 bases are TGTGCCAGCAGTTTATCGAGTCGGGTTAGGGGGCCGTATGGCTACACCTTC.

The table lists this clonotype with many counts. The chain employs TRBV9 and TRBJ1-1, with TRBD1 matching 9 bases. The V gene end was trimmed by 3 bases and the J gene end by 5 bases; junction bases not matched to a gene: 8. Germline CDR1 and CDR2: SGDLS and YYNGEE. This CDR3 has 15 residues. The CDR3 bases are TGTGCCAGCAGCGCCTTAAACAGGGGGCGGACTGAAGCTTTCTTT. Its translation is CASSALNRGRTEAFF.

This chain links TRBV4-1 with TRBJ1-1; tentatively, D is TRBD1 (5 bases). Germline V gives CDR1 MGHRA, CDR2 YSYEKL. V lost 0 bases to trimming and J lost 5 bases, with 10 bases between them. CDR3 length: 14 amino acids. For the CDR3, the DNA is TGCGCCAGCAGCCAAGATGCAGGGTGGACTGAAGCTTTCTTT. Translated: CASSQDAGWTEAFF.

V usage is TRBV2 and J usage is TRBJ2-5, with D perhaps assigned TRBD1 or TRBD2 (5 bases each). CDR3 size: 17 residues. Trimming took 0 bases from V and 5 from J, leaving 19 bases between them. Per germline, CDR1 SNHLY and CDR2 FYNNEI. CDR3 DNA sequence: TGTGCCAGCAGTGAAGCGAGTACTCTAGCAGGGCGGGAGACCCAGTACTTC. It translates to CASSEASTLAGRETQYF.

This clonotype was observed at least ten times. The chain carries TRBV7-9 and TRBJ1-2, with D perhaps matching TRBD1 (6 bases). The CDR3 is 12 amino acids. Germline CDR1 and CDR2: SEHNR and FQNEAQ (reference sequence). V was pared by 5 bases and J by 12 bases, with 16 bases between. The CDR3 is CASSLDPTGDTF. The CDR3 bases are TGTGCCAGCAGCCTCGACCCGACAGGCGACACCTTC.

This clonotype was recorded many times. The V call is TRBV6-2 or TRBV6-3, the J call TRBJ2-1; perhaps TRBD2 as D (7 bases). Trimming removed 1 base at V and 9 bases at J, with 19 bases between. The germline gives CDR1 MNHEY, CDR2 SVGEGT. This CDR3 has 16 residues. The CDR3 DNA reads as TGTGCCAGCAGTTACTTTGAACGACGGGGGGCGCCTGAGCAGTTCTTC. The encoded protein is CASSYFERRGAPEQFF.

This clonotype has ten or more counts. The chain links TRBV2 to TRBJ2-5; D is possibly TRBD2 (5 bases). The CDR3 has 13 residues. V dropped 8 bases and J dropped 1 base, with 11 bases sitting between them. CDR1 is SNHLY, CDR2 FYNNEI, per germline. CDR3 region: CASGGDGQETQYF. The DNA of the CDR3 is TGTGCCAGCGGAGGCGACGGCCAAGAGACCCAGTACTTC.

This clonotype was observed at least ten times. The V gene is TRBV7-9, the J gene TRBJ2-7, with 9 bases aligning to TRBD2. The CDR3 sequence is 15 residues long. V was clipped by 11 bases and J by 5 bases; unmatched bases: 16. Germline V lookup: CDR1 SEHNR, CDR2 FQNEAQ (reference sequence). The CDR3 region has the DNA TGTGCCGGTCAAGGACGCGGGGGGGCCAACAACGAGCAGTACTTC. This gives the protein CAGQGRGGANNEQYF.

Many counts were recorded for this clonotype. The chain is built from TRBV30 and TRBJ2-1, with D tentatively TRBD1 (5 bases). The CDR3 covers 12 residues. The V gene lost 8 bases and the J gene lost 5 bases, with 13 bases spanning the gap. CDR1 is GTSNPN and CDR2 is SVGIG in the germline V gene (reference sequence). The CDR3 DNA is TGTGCCGGTCAGGGATTCAACAATGAGCAGTTCTTC. It translates to CAGQGFNNEQFF.

The V and J genes are TRBV7-9 and TRBJ2-7, with a tentative D call TRBD1 (6 bases). The CDR3 has 15 amino acids. The germline gives CDR1 SEHNR, CDR2 FQNEAQ (reference sequence). Trimming took 5 bases from V and 5 from J, leaving 19 bases between them. CDR3 nucleotides: TGTGCCAGCAGCGGGTTAGGGGGACCCCTCCACGAGCAGTACTTC. It specifies CASSGLGGPLHEQYF.

The table lists this clonotype with many counts. V and J are TRBV6-1 and TRBJ2-7; D is ambiguous. The CDR3 contains 13 residues. Trimming stripped 6 bases from V and 3 bases from J, with 12 bases between. From germline, CDR1 is MNHNS and CDR2 SASEGT. The CDR3 reads CASRVSSHYEQYF. The CDR3 nucleotides are TGTGCCAGCAGAGTTAGTAGTCACTACGAGCAGTACTTC.

There are many counts of this clonotype. J is TRBJ1-1 and V is TRBV2; D gene ambiguous. The CDR3 length is 14 residues. Trimming shortened V by 7 bases and J by 0 bases, and 12 bases separated the two germline ends. Germline CDR1 reads SNHLY; CDR2 reads FYNNEI. The CDR3 nucleotides are TGTGCCAGCACCCCCAGGAGGGTGAACACTGAAGCTTTCTTT. Translated: CASTPRRVNTEAFF.

This clonotype was counted many times. The genes are TRBV27 and TRBJ1-6; D possibly corresponds to TRBD1 (6 bases). This CDR3 has 16 residues. Trimming took 8 bases from V and 7 from J, leaving 21 bases between them. Germline V gene data show CDR1 as MNHEY and CDR2 as SMNVEV (reference sequence). The CDR3 bases are TGTGCCAGCGGATTTTCTATCGCAGGGGCGAATTCACCCCTCCACTTT. This codes for CASGFSIAGANSPLHF.

The genes are TRBV19 and TRBJ2-7; the match to TRBD2 covers 13 bases. The CDR3 totals 15 residues. The germline V gene has CDR1 LNHDA and CDR2 SQIVND (reference sequence). V lost 5 bases to trimming and J lost 6 bases; unmatched junction nucleotides: 7. The CDR3 DNA reads as TGTGCCAGTAGTTGGACTAGCGGGGGCAAAGGCGAGCAGTACTTC. Protein product: CASSWTSGGKGEQYF.

This clonotype was observed at least ten times. V and J are TRBV9 and TRBJ2-5, with D uncertain. V was shortened by 0 bases and J by 4 bases, with 4 bases between the two germline ends. Germline loops: CDR1 SGDLS, CDR2 YYNGEE. The CDR3 covers 12 residues. DNA of the CDR3: TGTGCCAGCAGCGTAGTTGGAGAGACCCAGTACTTC. Amino acid sequence: CASSVVGETQYF. Together with reference TRBV9 and TRBJ2-5, the CDR3 gives the full variable domain: DSGVTQTPKHLITATGQRVTLRCSPRSGDLSVYWYQQSLDQGLQFLIQYYNGEERAKGNILERFSAQQFPDLHSELNLSSLELGDSALYFCASSVVGETQYFGPGTRLLVL.

At least ten counts were recorded for this clonotype. The chain recombines TRBV7-2 with TRBJ1-2, with D possibly TRBD1 on 5 matching bases. Germline V CDR1 and CDR2: SGHTA, FQGNSA. Trimming took 2 bases from V and 6 from J, leaving 16 bases between them. CDR3 length equals 15 residues. CDR3 nucleotides: TGTGCCAGCAGCTTACGAGGCGGGGGTTTGGATGGCTACACCTTC. As protein: CASSLRGGGLDGYTF.

This clonotype was counted between two and nine times. CDR3 sequence (DNA): TGTGCCAGCAGTCGCAGGACAGGGGGCAATTGGTACCAAGAGACCCAGTACTTC. It codes for CASSRRTGGNWYQETQYF. The chain recombines TRBV12-3 or TRBV12-4 with TRBJ2-5; TRBD1 matches at 11 bases. CDR3 length equals 18 residues. J gave up 0 bases and V 5 bases, and 11 bases lay outside the gene matches.

This chain joins TRBV7-9 and TRBJ2-5; perhaps TRBD1 as D (6 bases). The CDR3 contains 14 residues. V was trimmed by 5 bases and J by 3 bases, leaving 13 bases between them. Germline loops: CDR1 SEHNR, CDR2 FQNEAQ (reference sequence). The CDR3 bases are TGTGCCAGCAGCCTTGGACAGATAGAAGAGACCCAGTACTTC. Its protein product is CASSLGQIEETQYF. The complete variable domain, with remaining parts taken from reference TRBV7-9 and TRBJ2-5, reads DTGVSQNPRHKITKRGQNVTFRCDPISEHNRLYWYRQTLGQGPEFLTYFQNEAQLEKSRLLSDRFSAERPKGSFSTLEIQRTEQGDSAMYLCASSLGQIEETQYFGPGTRLLVL.

This clonotype was counted ten times or more. The V call is TRBV28, the J call TRBJ2-7; 8 bases agree with TRBD1. This CDR3 comprises 16 residues. V was clipped by 3 bases and J by 2 bases; unmatched bases: 9. Germline V gene sequence: CDR1 MDHEN, CDR2 SYDVKM. The CDR3 DNA follows: TGTGCCAGCAGTTTGAGGGGGACAGGTTTGACCTACGAGCAGTACTTC. It translates to CASSLRGTGLTYEQYF.

This clonotype has a count of ten or more. This chain joins TRBV28 and TRBJ1-2; D remains ambiguous. Germline assignment: CDR1 MDHEN and CDR2 SYDVKM. Deletions cut 4 bases from V and 6 bases from J, with 9 bases between. This CDR3 comprises 12 residues. CDR3 sequence (DNA): TGTGCCAGCAGTTCCCGCCCGGATGGCTACACCTTC. Its translation is CASSSRPDGYTF.

This clonotype was seen ten or more times. The chain uses TRBV2 and TRBJ2-5; D is unresolved. Trimming took off 1 base at V and 5 bases at J, with 11 bases between the two ends. The CDR3 runs to 14 residues. In germline, CDR1 is SNHLY, CDR2 FYNNEI. The CDR3 is CASSEGTVRETQYF. The CDR3 nucleotides read TGTGCCAGCAGTGAAGGAACAGTACGGGAGACCCAGTACTTC.

This clonotype was detected ten times or more. The V gene is TRBV3-1, the J gene TRBJ1-1, with D maybe TRBD1 (5 bases). CDR3 length equals 14 residues. V gave up 3 bases and J gave up 2 bases, with 10 bases separating them. Germline loops: CDR1 LGHDT, CDR2 YNNKEL (reference sequence). For the CDR3, the DNA is TGTGCCAGCAGCCATGGACACCTAAACACTGAAGCTTTCTTT. Its protein is CASSHGHLNTEAFF.

This clonotype was recorded at least ten times. This rearrangement joins TRBV27 to TRBJ1-3; no clear D. The CDR3 sequence is 13 residues long. V dropped 5 bases and J dropped 2 bases, with 7 bases sitting between them. CDR1 MNHEY and CDR2 SMNVEV come from the germline V gene (reference sequence). The CDR3 DNA reads as TGTGCCAGCAGTCAACGGGCTGGAAACACCATATATTTT. As protein: CASSQRAGNTIYF.

As for this clonotype: A much bigger clone sits one base away, suggesting this may be a read error. This chain connects TRBV27 to TRBJ1-5; D ambiguous. Trimming stripped 6 bases from V and 0 bases from J, with 12 bases between. The CDR3 runs to 15 residues. CDR1 is MNHEY and CDR2 is SMNVEV in the germline V gene (reference sequence). The DNA for the CDR3 is TGTGCCAGCAGGAGGACGGCCCTTAGCAATCAGCCCCAGCATTTT. This sequence encodes CASRRTALSNQPQHF.

This clonotype was counted a few times. This chain connects TRBV5-1 to TRBJ2-7; TRBD1 agrees at 8 bases. The CDR3 runs 13 residues. Germline V lookup: CDR1 SGHRS, CDR2 YFSETQ. The junction had 3 bases not matched to a gene; V was cut back by 4 bases and J by 3 bases. DNA of the CDR3: TGCGCCAGCAGCGGGACAGGTTTCTACGAGCAGTACTTC. Translated, it gives CASSGTGFYEQYF.

The chain combines TRBV6-2 or TRBV6-3 with TRBJ2-1; TRBD2 matches at 9 bases. The V gene's germline CDR1 is MNHEY and CDR2 SVGEGT. J lost 9 bases, V lost 0 bases, and 6 bases had no gene match. This CDR3 spans 15 amino acids. The CDR3 coding sequence is TGTGCCAGCAGTTACTCGGCGGGAGGGCCTGTTGAGCAGTTCTTC. Translation gives CASSYSAGGPVEQFF.

This clonotype was recorded many times. This rearrangement joins TRBV20-1 to TRBJ1-1; the D is unclear. The CDR3 totals 13 residues. Trimming pared 5 bases from V and 3 bases from J, leaving 13 bases between. The germline CDR1 and CDR2 sequences are DFQATT and SNEGSKA (reference sequence). CDR3 in amino acids: CSAEETTHTEAFF. The CDR3 DNA reads TGCAGTGCTGAAGAGACCACCCACACTGAAGCTTTCTTT.